This T cell receptor (beta chain) derives from a study of cytomegalovirus exposure and HLA in healthy donors. CDR1 SQVTM and CDR2 ANQGSEA come from the germline V gene. The CDR3 has 14 amino acids. Trimming at V came to 0 bases and at J to 3 bases, leaving 2 bases not matched to a gene. Use of 60 Vbeta and 13 Jbeta primers characterized the PCR. The table came from immunoSEQ multiplex PCR; TCRdb's copy has only in-frame clones and leaves some out. The table includes 200,000 or so clones, roughly 77% detected once. This clone was seen only once. The receptor was isolated from a male donor in good health and CMV-seropositive. This chain links TRBV29-1 with TRBJ1-1; TRBD1 matches 9 bases. What was sequenced was PBMCs. The CDR3 region has the DNA TGCAGCGTTGAAGAGCGGGACAGGGACACTGAAGCTTTCTTT. This encodes CSVEERDRDTEAFF.